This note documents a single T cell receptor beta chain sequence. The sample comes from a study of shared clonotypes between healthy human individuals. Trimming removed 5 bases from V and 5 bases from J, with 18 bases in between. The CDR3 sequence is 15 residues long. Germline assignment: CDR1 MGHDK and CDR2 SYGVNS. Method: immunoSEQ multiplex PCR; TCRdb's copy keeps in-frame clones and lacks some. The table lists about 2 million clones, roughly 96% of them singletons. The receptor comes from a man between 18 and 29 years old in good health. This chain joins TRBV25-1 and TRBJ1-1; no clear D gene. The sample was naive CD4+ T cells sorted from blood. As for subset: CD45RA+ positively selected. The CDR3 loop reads CASSPPGVIRTEAFF. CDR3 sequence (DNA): TGTGCCAGCAGTCCACCTGGGGTAATTCGGACTGAAGCTTTCTTT.